A selection of T cell receptor beta chains follows, all from one sample in a study of T cell responses to AZD1222 COVID-19 vaccine. Sequencing used immunoSEQ multiplex PCR; TCRdb keeps in-frame clones, though not all of them. The sample carries about 160,000 clones, about 92% recorded once. Sequencing was performed on peripheral blood, taken 28 days after the second AZD1222 dose. The receptors shown here come from an adult who received the AZD1222 COVID-19 vaccine. CDR3s include the opening cysteine and the closing phenylalanine or tryptophan. D genes are given only for firm matches. The size entry is marked missing in some rows and otherwise reads once, few, many or a size class.

once	TRBV30	TRBJ1-1	TRBD1	CAWDRGGSTEAFF	TGTGCCTGGGACAGGGGGGGGAGCACTGAAGCTTTCTTT
few	TRBV19	TRBJ1-4	.	CASSIADREKLFF	TGTGCCAGTAGTATCGCGGACAGAGAAAAACTGTTTTTT
.	TRBV3-1/TRBV3-2	TRBJ2-7	TRBD2	CASAGGGREQYF	TGTGCCAGCGCGGGAGGGGGTCGTGAGCAGTACTTC
.	TRBV5-1	TRBJ1-3	.	CASSSSGYGNTIYF	TGCGCCAGCAGCTCGTCGGGCTATGGAAACACCATATATTTT
.	TRBV5-1	TRBJ2-7	.	CASSSDYEQYF	TGCGCCAGCAGCTCCGACTACGAGCAGTACTTC
.	TRBV6-1	TRBJ1-1	.	CASSEVDTEAFF	TGTGCCAGCAGTGAAGTGGACACTGAAGCTTTCTTT
.	TRBV5-1	TRBJ2-7	TRBD1	CASSPGTGGLSTYYEQYF	TGCGCCAGCAGCCCCGGGACAGGGGGCCTTTCAACCTACTACGAGCAGTACTTC
once	TRBV19	TRBJ1-2	.	CASSIGVTNYGYTF	TGTGCCAGTAGTATTGGCGTGACCAATTATGGCTACACCTTC
.	TRBV5-1	TRBJ1-6	TRBD1	CASSSTGGMGSPLHF	TGCGCCAGCAGCTCGACAGGGGGCATGGGTTCACCCCTCCACTTT
once	TRBV19	TRBJ1-3	.	CASSIQGKGNTIYF	TGTGCCAGTAGTATTCAGGGTAAAGGAAACACCATATATTTT
.	TRBV2	TRBJ2-1	TRBD1	CASSEQGQGLVEQFF	TGTGCCAGCAGTGAGCAGGGACAGGGCTTAGTTGAGCAGTTCTTC
once	TRBV7-8	TRBJ2-5	.	CASSLAGGPGETQYF	TGTGCCAGCAGCCTGGCCGGGGGCCCAGGAGAGACCCAGTACTTC
.	TRBV28	TRBJ1-5	.	CASSHPRGGPQHF	TGTGCCAGCAGCCACCCGCGGGGGGGGCCCCAGCATTTT
.	TRBV29-1	TRBJ2-6	.	CSVEGGWGANVLTF	TGCAGCGTTGAAGGGGGTTGGGGGGCCAACGTCCTGACTTTC
.	TRBV4-2	TRBJ1-2	.	CASSQDGQNYGYTF	TGTGCCAGCAGCCAAGATGGGCAGAACTATGGCTACACCTTC
.	TRBV15	TRBJ1-3	TRBD1	CATSRDRPSGNTIYF	TGTGCCACCAGCAGGGACAGGCCGTCTGGAAACACCATATATTTT
.	TRBV28	TRBJ1-2	.	CASSPVVLVRYGYTF	TGTGCCAGCAGCCCGGTCGTACTAGTACGTTATGGCTACACCTTC
.	TRBV28	TRBJ2-7	.	CAGRRGASYEQYF	TGTGCCGGACGCAGGGGGGCCTCCTACGAGCAGTACTTC